The clone carrying this T cell receptor (beta chain) was seen a few times. The antigen is not known. This sample is part of a study of T cell repertoires in cytomegalovirus infection. Study at large: Alongside well-studied HLA-B-restricted CMV epitopes, recently identified HLA-C-restricted CMV epitopes were also used. CMV infection plus the matching HLA type was flagged by public TCR beta signatures. Study conclusions and caveats: Dominant in the ex vivo response were TCR beta clonotypes restricted by HLA-C and specific for CMV.

TCRdb re-called the reads through MiXCR, storing one row per CDR3 protein. Among about 740,000 distinct CDR3 sequences listed, around a third were seen once. The receptor comes from a human donor in good health (CMV status not recorded). Some clones in this sample may be carry-over from other donors' samples. Sequences were derived from cultured PBMCs, sampled from culture after CMV antigen stimulation.

The CDR3 DNA reads TGTGCCAGCAGCTTTAGGGCATCCCCCACAGATACGCAGTATTTT. Protein product: CASSFRASPTDTQYF. J is TRBJ2-3 and V is TRBV7-2, with D unresolved. The V end lost 3 bases, the J end lost 2 bases, and 12 bases lay between the germline ends. The CDR3 sequence is 15 residues long. CDR1 is SGHTA, CDR2 FQGNSA, per germline.